A single sample gave rise to the 25 T cell receptor beta chains below, sequenced in a study of blood T cell repertoires in COVID-19. Sequencing used immunoSEQ multiplex PCR; TCRdb keeps in-frame clones, though not all of them. The top ten clones hold approximately 3.5% of a sample with 200,000 to 250,000 clones, 88% of them seen once. Sequencing was done on a sample of PBMCs or T cells enriched from blood (not recorded which). These receptors were taken from a woman aged 25 to 45 who had been exposed to COVID-19.

The chain carries TRBV7-3 and TRBJ1-2, with TRBD1 identical over 8 bases. Germline values: CDR1 SGHTA, CDR2 FQGTGA. The CDR3 has 17 residues. V was clipped by 1 base and J by 6 bases; unmatched bases: 13. CDR3 sequence reads: CASSLNPGGIFGDGYTF. DNA for the CDR3: TGTGCCAGCAGCTTAAATCCAGGGGGCATTTTTGGGGATGGCTACACCTTC.

This chain uses TRBV6-6 with TRBJ1-5; 7 positions match TRBD1. In germline, CDR1 is MNHNY, CDR2 SVGAGI (reference sequence). The CDR3 is made up of 15 amino acids. The junction had 6 bases not matched to a gene; V was cut back by 6 bases and J by 1 base. The CDR3 spells CASRGQGESNQPQHF. CDR3 bases: TGTGCCAGCAGAGGGCAGGGGGAAAGCAATCAGCCCCAGCATTTT.

This rearrangement joins TRBV9 to TRBJ1-2; D is undetermined. The V and J ends lost 5 bases and 5 bases respectively, with 25 bases between them. The length of the CDR3 is 17 residues. Looked up from germline, CDR1 is SGDLS and CDR2 is YYNGEE. The CDR3: CASSPPGGPISGYGYTF. The CDR3 coding sequence is TGTGCCAGCAGTCCACCCGGAGGCCCTATCTCTGGTTATGGCTACACCTTC.

CDR3 residues: CASSMGQGMGEAFF. For the CDR3, the DNA is TGTGCCAGTAGTATGGGACAGGGTATGGGTGAAGCTTTCTTT. This chain connects TRBV19 to TRBJ1-1; 9 bases align to TRBD1. This CDR3 is 14 amino acids long. Germline CDR1 is LNHDA and CDR2 is SQIVND (reference sequence). V was clipped by 3 bases and J by 7 bases; unmatched bases: 6. The complete variable domain, with remaining parts taken from reference TRBV19 and TRBJ1-1, reads DGGITQSPKYLFRKEGQNVTLSCEQNLNHDAMYWYRQDPGQGLRLIYYSQIVNDFQKGDIAEGYSVSREKKESFPLTVTSAQKNPTAFYLCASSMGQGMGEAFFGQGTRLTVV.

The J gene is TRBJ2-2, the V gene TRBV28; D ambiguous. V was shortened by 6 bases and J by 8 bases, with 10 bases between the two germline ends. The CDR3 contains 12 residues. The germline gives CDR1 MDHEN, CDR2 SYDVKM. This CDR3 reads CASRQIMGELFF. As DNA, the CDR3 is TGTGCCAGCAGGCAGATCATGGGGGAGCTGTTTTTT.

The gene calls are TRBV5-6 and TRBJ2-5; 11 positions match TRBD2. Germline CDR1 is SGHDT and CDR2 is YYEEEE. With V trimmed by 1 base and J by 0 bases, 8 bases remained unmatched. The CDR3 loop spans 18 amino acids. The CDR3 sequence: CASSLMTSGTMYQETQYF. Written as DNA, the CDR3 is TGTGCCAGCAGCTTGATGACTAGCGGGACCATGTACCAAGAGACCCAGTACTTC.

The rearrangement links TRBV29-1 to TRBJ2-1; 12 nucleotides line up with TRBD2. Germline CDR1 is SQVTM and CDR2 is ANQGSEA. The CDR3 length is 13 residues. V was clipped by 7 bases and J by 5 bases; unmatched bases: 3. CDR3 amino acids: CSALAGGNNEQFF. The CDR3 DNA follows: TGCAGCGCTCTAGCGGGAGGGAACAATGAGCAGTTCTTC.

This chain joins TRBV6-2 or TRBV6-3 and TRBJ2-7, with 7 bases lining up with TRBD1. Germline values: CDR1 MNHEY, CDR2 SVGEGT. With V trimmed by 5 bases and J by 1 base, 5 bases remained unmatched. The CDR3 runs to 14 residues. This CDR3 reads CASSRYRGSYEQYF. CDR3 in DNA: TGTGCCAGCAGTCGGTACAGGGGATCCTACGAGCAGTACTTC.

This rearrangement joins TRBV29-1 to TRBJ2-7, with 7 bases that match TRBD1. Germline trimming cut 4 bases from V and 6 bases from J; bases unmatched to any gene: 6. The CDR3 has 12 amino acids. The germline V gene encodes CDR1 SQVTM and CDR2 ANQGSEA. This chain's CDR3 is CSVGTGPSEQYF. The CDR3 nucleotides are TGCAGCGTTGGGACAGGCCCCTCCGAGCAGTACTTC.

The chain employs TRBV19 and TRBJ1-6; D unclear. The CDR3 totals 14 residues. Germline V gene lookup returns CDR1 LNHDA and CDR2 SQIVND (reference sequence). Trimming cost V 7 bases and J 9 bases, with 16 bases left between them. CDR3 loop: CASKAASSLSPLHF. CDR3 DNA sequence: TGTGCCAGTAAGGCCGCTTCTAGCCTTTCACCCCTCCACTTT.

This chain connects TRBV10-2 to TRBJ1-1; D remains unclear. This CDR3 region has 13 residues. Deletions cut 6 bases from V and 4 bases from J, with 12 bases between. Germline values: CDR1 WSHSY, CDR2 SAAADI. The CDR3 bases are TGCGCCAGCAGCGTATCAGGAGGCACTGAAGCTTTCTTT. Protein sequence: CASSVSGGTEAFF.

In this sample, this clone is medium-sized (0.01 to 0.1%). The chain combines TRBV30 with TRBJ1-5; 7 bases match TRBD1. The J segment lost 4 bases and the V segment lost 0 bases, leaving 6 bases of the junction unmatched. Germline V gene lookup returns CDR1 GTSNPN and CDR2 SVGIG (reference sequence). The CDR3 is 15 amino acids. This CDR3 reads CAWSVGTALNQPQHF. The CDR3 nucleotides read TGTGCCTGGAGTGTCGGGACAGCGTTAAATCAGCCCCAGCATTTT.

In this sample, this clone turned up once. This rearrangement joins TRBV6-5 to TRBJ2-7; no clear D. Germline V gene lookup returns CDR1 MNHEY and CDR2 SVGAGI. The V and J ends lost 5 bases and 2 bases respectively, with 16 bases between them. The CDR3 runs to 15 residues. The chain's CDR3 is CASSRRTSGTYEQYF. The CDR3 nucleotides read TGTGCCAGCAGTCGCCGTACCAGTGGCACCTACGAGCAGTACTTC.

J is TRBJ2-1 and V is TRBV19; 7 positions match TRBD1. This CDR3 has 16 amino acids. The V gene's germline CDR1 is LNHDA and CDR2 SQIVND (reference sequence). V dropped 3 bases and J dropped 0; count of bases not matched to a gene: 5. This CDR3 is CASSISGGRSYNEQFF. CDR3 coding DNA: TGTGCCAGTAGTATTTCAGGGGGACGCTCCTACAATGAGCAGTTCTTC.

The chain recombines TRBV23-1 with TRBJ1-2, with TRBD1 identical over 8 bases. TRBV23-1 is an ORF; its function is uncertain. The ends lost 0 bases at V and 7 bases at J; junction bases unmatched: 4. The CDR3 covers 14 residues. CDR3 region: CASSQSQGACGYTF. CDR3 bases: TGCGCCAGCAGTCAATCCCAGGGGGCGTGTGGCTACACCTTC.

CDR3 DNA sequence: TGTGCCAGCAGTTACTTCCGGACTTACTACGAGCAGTACTTC. It translates to CASSYFRTYYEQYF. The V call is TRBV6-5, the J call TRBJ2-7, with D possibly being TRBD2 (5 bases). This CDR3 region has 14 residues. Germline V CDR1 and CDR2: MNHEY, SVGAGI. Trimming took 1 base from V and 3 from J, leaving 10 bases between them.

The rearrangement joins TRBV6-5 to TRBJ1-6; D gene ambiguous. The length of the CDR3 is 15 residues. The V end was cut by 0 bases, the J end by 6 bases, with 9 bases between. CDR1 is MNHEY and CDR2 is SVGAGI in the germline V gene. In DNA form, the CDR3 reads TGTGCCAGCAGTTACTCGGGCAGGTTTAATTCACCCCTCCACTTT. It translates to CASSYSGRFNSPLHF.

CDR3 in amino acids: CASGRASGAGGQYF. CDR3 nucleotide sequence: TGCGCCAGCGGGCGGGCTAGCGGTGCCGGGGGGCAGTACTTC. This chain connects TRBV5-1 to TRBJ2-7; 7 nucleotides align to TRBD2. Germline V CDR1 and CDR2: SGHRS, YFSETQ. The CDR3 loop spans 14 amino acids. V gave up 7 bases and J gave up 9 bases; unmatched junction bases: 16.

V gene TRBV6-4 combines with J gene TRBJ2-3, with 7 bases that match TRBD2. The CDR3 loop spans 14 amino acids. The germline CDR1 and CDR2 sequences are MRHNA and SNTAGT. V was clipped by 6 bases and J by 0 bases; unmatched bases: 3. The CDR3 region has the DNA TGTGCCAGCAGGACTAGCCCCAGCACAGATACGCAGTATTTT. Its protein product is CASRTSPSTDTQYF.

The chain carries TRBV30 and TRBJ1-5, with D possibly being TRBD1 (5 bases). Germline V gene lookup returns CDR1 GTSNPN and CDR2 SVGIG (reference sequence). The V gene lost 3 bases and the J gene lost 3 bases, with 12 bases spanning the gap. This CDR3 spans 14 amino acids. CDR3 nucleotides: TGTGCCTGGAGCCAAGGACACCACAATCAGCCCCAGCATTTT. Protein: CAWSQGHHNQPQHF.

This rearrangement joins TRBV19 to TRBJ1-1, with 9 bases matching TRBD1. Unmatched junction bases numbered 16, after V lost 6 bases and J lost 5 bases. The CDR3 sequence is 17 residues long. Germline CDR1 is LNHDA and CDR2 is SQIVND (reference sequence). The CDR3 DNA sequence: TGTGCCAGTAGAATGGGGTTTCGGACAGGGGTGCGTACTGAAGCTTTCTTT. It encodes CASRMGFRTGVRTEAFF.

The chain is built from TRBV6-5 and TRBJ1-2; TRBD1 matches at 7 bases. V trimming: 7 bases; J trimming: 0 bases; junction bases outside the gene matches: 5. This CDR3 comprises 14 residues. The germline V gene encodes CDR1 MNHEY and CDR2 SVGAGI. The CDR3 here is CASKGDRANYGYTF. The CDR3 region has the DNA TGTGCCAGCAAAGGGGACAGAGCTAACTATGGCTACACCTTC.

CDR3: CAVQSGTSFVNEQFF. For the CDR3, the DNA is TGTGCCGTCCAATCCGGGACTAGCTTTGTCAATGAGCAGTTCTTC. The rearrangement links TRBV10-3 to TRBJ2-1; 9 bases map to TRBD2. V was pared by 11 bases and J by 6 bases, with 14 bases of the junction left unmatched. Per the germline V gene, CDR1 is ENHRY and CDR2 is SYGVKD. There are 15 residues in the CDR3.

This clone has only one observation. The gene calls are TRBV27 and TRBJ1-1, with a weak D call TRBD1 (6 bases). This CDR3 region has 15 residues. Trimming took 4 bases from V and 0 from J, leaving 12 bases between them. Germline V gives CDR1 MNHEY, CDR2 SMNVEV (reference sequence). In DNA, the CDR3 is TGTGCCAGCAGTTCCCACGGGACAATGAACACTGAAGCTTTCTTT. This encodes CASSSHGTMNTEAFF.

This chain connects TRBV30 to TRBJ1-2, with a possible D match to TRBD1 (6 bases). Germline V gene sequence: CDR1 GTSNPN, CDR2 SVGIG (reference sequence). The CDR3 has 14 amino acids. The V and J ends lost 2 bases and 3 bases respectively, with 13 bases between them. The CDR3 loop is CAWSRGGLDYGYTF. CDR3 bases: TGTGCCTGGAGTAGGGGGGGCTTAGACTATGGCTACACCTTC.